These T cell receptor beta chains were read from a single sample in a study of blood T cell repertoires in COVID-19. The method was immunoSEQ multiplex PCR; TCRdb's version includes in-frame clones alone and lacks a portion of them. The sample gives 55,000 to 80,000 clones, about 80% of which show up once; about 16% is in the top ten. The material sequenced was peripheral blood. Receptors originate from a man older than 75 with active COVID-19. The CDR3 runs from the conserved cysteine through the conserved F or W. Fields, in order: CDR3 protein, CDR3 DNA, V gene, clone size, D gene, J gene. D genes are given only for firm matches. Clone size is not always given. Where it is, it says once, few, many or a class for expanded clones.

CDR3 protein: CASSLAVAGGQETQYF
CDR3 DNA: TGTGCCAGCTCCCTCGCGGTAGCGGGGGGTCAAGAGACCCAGTACTTC
V gene: TRBV18
clone size: NA
D gene: TRBD2
J gene: TRBJ2-5

CDR3 protein: CASSPGQGGNYGYAF
CDR3 DNA: TGTGCCAGCAGCCCAGGACAGGGTGGTAACTATGGCTACGCCTTC
V gene: TRBV5-4
clone size: once
D gene: TRBD1
J gene: TRBJ1-2

CDR3 protein: CASSYGTGYNEQFF
CDR3 DNA: TGTGCCAGCAGTTACGGGACTGGTTACAATGAGCAGTTCTTC
V gene: TRBV6-5
clone size: NA
D gene: NA
J gene: TRBJ2-1

CDR3 protein: CASSPGQGGSPLHF
CDR3 DNA: TGTGCCAGCAGCCCCGGACAGGGGGGATCACCCCTCCACTTT
V gene: TRBV7-9
clone size: NA
D gene: TRBD1
J gene: TRBJ1-6

CDR3 protein: CASSPDPGALSGNTIYF
CDR3 DNA: TGTGCCAGCAGCCCCGACCCAGGGGCCCTCTCTGGAAACACCATATATTTT
V gene: TRBV9
clone size: NA
D gene: NA
J gene: TRBJ1-3

CDR3 protein: CASSVGTGGAGEKLFF
CDR3 DNA: TGTGCCAGCAGCGTGGGAACAGGGGGCGCCGGAGAAAAACTGTTTTTT
V gene: TRBV9
clone size: NA
D gene: TRBD1
J gene: TRBJ1-4

CDR3 protein: CASSLFAGITGGYTF
CDR3 DNA: TGTGCCAGCAGCTTATTCGCAGGGATAACAGGTGGCTACACCTTC
V gene: TRBV7-8
clone size: NA
D gene: NA
J gene: TRBJ1-2

CDR3 protein: CASSLGTGSTGELFF
CDR3 DNA: TGTGCCAGCAGCCTAGGGACAGGGTCCACCGGGGAGCTGTTTTTT
V gene: TRBV7-3
clone size: NA
D gene: TRBD1
J gene: TRBJ2-2

CDR3 protein: CSVDRGNTEAFF
CDR3 DNA: TGCAGCGTTGACAGGGGGAACACTGAAGCTTTCTTT
V gene: TRBV29-1
clone size: NA
D gene: NA
J gene: TRBJ1-1

CDR3 protein: CASSIGDRVNQPQHF
CDR3 DNA: TGTGCCAGTAGTATCGGGGACAGGGTCAATCAGCCCCAGCATTTT
V gene: TRBV19
clone size: NA
D gene: TRBD1
J gene: TRBJ1-5

CDR3 protein: CASGLQGTGPYEQYF
CDR3 DNA: TGTGCTAGTGGTTTGCAGGGGACCGGACCCTACGAGCAGTACTTC
V gene: TRBV12-5
clone size: NA
D gene: NA
J gene: TRBJ2-7

CDR3 protein: CASSQHRQPQHF
CDR3 DNA: TGTGCCAGCAGCCAACACAGGCAGCCCCAGCATTTT
V gene: TRBV16
clone size: NA
D gene: NA
J gene: TRBJ1-5

CDR3 protein: CATSDGRVYTDTQYF
CDR3 DNA: TGTGCCACCAGTGATGGGAGGGTTTACACAGATACGCAGTATTTT
V gene: TRBV24-1
clone size: NA
D gene: TRBD2
J gene: TRBJ2-3

CDR3 protein: CASSQAGSTPLHF
CDR3 DNA: TGCGCCAGCAGCCAAGCGGGGAGCACACCCCTCCACTTT
V gene: TRBV4-3
clone size: once
D gene: NA
J gene: TRBJ1-6

CDR3 protein: CASSQTGISTDTQYF
CDR3 DNA: TGTGCCAGCAGCCAGACCGGGATTAGCACAGATACGCAGTATTTT
V gene: TRBV11-3
clone size: NA
D gene: NA
J gene: TRBJ2-3

CDR3 protein: CASSWPGLAVTDTQYF
CDR3 DNA: TGTGCCAGCAGTTGGCCGGGACTAGCGGTCACAGATACGCAGTATTTT
V gene: TRBV28
clone size: NA
D gene: TRBD2
J gene: TRBJ2-3

CDR3 protein: CAWSVQDNEQFF
CDR3 DNA: TGTGCCTGGAGTGTACAAGACAATGAGCAGTTCTTC
V gene: TRBV30
clone size: NA
D gene: NA
J gene: TRBJ2-1

CDR3 protein: CASSFLSAGVNSPLHF
CDR3 DNA: TGTGCCAGCAGCTTTCTCAGTGCGGGGGTTAATTCACCCCTCCACTTT
V gene: TRBV5-4
clone size: NA
D gene: NA
J gene: TRBJ1-6

CDR3 protein: CASSHPGEPFAFF
CDR3 DNA: TGTGCCAGCAGCCACCCCGGGGAGCCGTTCGCTTTCTTT
V gene: TRBV4-2
clone size: NA
D gene: NA
J gene: TRBJ1-1

CDR3 protein: CASSPRTSGNKDTQYF
CDR3 DNA: TGTGCCAGCTCACCTCGGACTAGCGGGAATAAAGATACGCAGTATTTT
V gene: TRBV18
clone size: NA
D gene: TRBD2
J gene: TRBJ2-3

CDR3 protein: CASSELAAYNEQFF
CDR3 DNA: TGTGCCAGCAGTGAGCTAGCGGCCTACAATGAGCAGTTCTTC
V gene: TRBV6-1
clone size: NA
D gene: TRBD2
J gene: TRBJ2-1

CDR3 protein: CASSVASVNTGELFF
CDR3 DNA: TGTGCCAGCAGCGTAGCTAGCGTAAACACCGGGGAGCTGTTTTTT
V gene: TRBV9
clone size: NA
D gene: NA
J gene: TRBJ2-2

CDR3 protein: CASSEGAGDYEQYF
CDR3 DNA: TGTGCCAGCAGTGAGGGGGCCGGGGACTACGAGCAGTACTTC
V gene: TRBV2
clone size: NA
D gene: NA
J gene: TRBJ2-7

CDR3 protein: CASSQDSGNYGYTF
CDR3 DNA: TGTGCCAGCAGCCAAGATTCGGGTAACTATGGCTACACCTTC
V gene: TRBV3-1/TRBV3-2
clone size: NA
D gene: NA
J gene: TRBJ1-2

CDR3 protein: CATAGGAYNEQFF
CDR3 DNA: TGTGCCACCGCAGGGGGCGCTTACAATGAGCAGTTCTTC
V gene: TRBV24-1
clone size: NA
D gene: TRBD1
J gene: TRBJ2-1

CDR3 protein: CASSRPGQTISGANVLTF
CDR3 DNA: TGTGCCAGCTCACGGCCGGGACAGACGATCTCTGGGGCCAACGTCCTGACTTTC
V gene: TRBV18
clone size: NA
D gene: TRBD1
J gene: TRBJ2-6

CDR3 protein: CSAEGQGGTEAFF
CDR3 DNA: TGCAGCGCTGAGGGACAGGGGGGAACTGAAGCTTTCTTT
V gene: TRBV29-1
clone size: NA
D gene: TRBD1
J gene: TRBJ1-1

CDR3 protein: CASRTGTYNEQFF
CDR3 DNA: TGTGCCAGCAGGACAGGGACGTACAATGAGCAGTTCTTC
V gene: TRBV12-3/TRBV12-4
clone size: NA
D gene: TRBD1
J gene: TRBJ2-1

CDR3 protein: CASSLEGTTYNEQFF
CDR3 DNA: TGTGCCAGCAGCTTGGAGGGGACTACCTACAATGAGCAGTTCTTC
V gene: TRBV5-5
clone size: NA
D gene: TRBD2
J gene: TRBJ2-1

CDR3 protein: CASSLVGGSFQETQYF
CDR3 DNA: TGTGCCAGCAGCTTAGTTGGGGGCTCCTTCCAAGAGACCCAGTACTTC
V gene: TRBV7-2
clone size: NA
D gene: NA
J gene: TRBJ2-5

CDR3 protein: CASSSGTLYGYTF
CDR3 DNA: TGTGCCAGCAGCTCCGGGACTCTGTATGGCTACACCTTC
V gene: TRBV28
clone size: once
D gene: NA
J gene: TRBJ1-2

CDR3 protein: CASIGPWTSSSYNEQFF
CDR3 DNA: TGTGCCAGCATAGGCCCATGGACTAGCTCGTCCTACAATGAGCAGTTCTTC
V gene: TRBV6-8
clone size: NA
D gene: TRBD2
J gene: TRBJ2-1

CDR3 protein: CATSEGGTNEKLFF
CDR3 DNA: TGTGCCACCAGTGAAGGGGGTACTAATGAAAAACTGTTTTTT
V gene: TRBV24-1
clone size: NA
D gene: NA
J gene: TRBJ1-4

CDR3 protein: CASSFGGITGELFF
CDR3 DNA: TGTGCCAGCAGCTTCGGCGGGATCACCGGGGAGCTGTTTTTT
V gene: TRBV11-3
clone size: NA
D gene: NA
J gene: TRBJ2-2

CDR3 protein: CASSAWGQGAGNTIYF
CDR3 DNA: TGTGCCAGCAGCGCGTGGGGACAGGGGGCTGGAAACACCATATATTTT
V gene: TRBV9
clone size: NA
D gene: TRBD1
J gene: TRBJ1-3